This T cell receptor beta chain was sequenced in a study of cytomegalovirus exposure and HLA in healthy donors. The PCR ran on 60 Vbeta and 13 Jbeta primers. Libraries were prepared by immunoSEQ multiplex PCR; TCRdb keeps only in-frame clonotypes and omits some of them. The table lists roughly 200,000 clones, roughly four fifths of them singletons. CDR1 and CDR2 (germline): MDHEN, SYDVKM. V gave up 8 bases and J gave up 0 bases; unmatched junction bases: 7. The CDR3 has 16 residues. This sequence joins TRBV28 and TRBJ2-1; 10 positions agree with TRBD2. The sequence was collected from a woman younger than 35 in good health and CMV-seronegative. Sequencing input: PBMCs. The CDR3 bases are TGTGCCAGCCGGACTAGCGGTCCCAGCTCCTACAATGAGCAGTTCTTC. It encodes CASRTSGPSSYNEQFF.